A single T cell receptor beta chain is shown here with its context. This record comes from a study of T cell changes during pregnancy in multiple sclerosis. Clones were read by immunoSEQ multiplex PCR, and TCRdb kept only the in-frame ones, dropping some. This table holds some 80,000 clones, nearly 95% found once. Specimen: CD4+ T cells from peripheral blood mononuclear cells, collected after pregnancy. This sequence was found in a female donor with multiple sclerosis, enrolled in a pregnancy study.

In DNA form, the CDR3 reads TGTGCCAGCAGCCAAAACAGGGGGACAGATACGCAGTATTTT. Its translation is CASSQNRGTDTQYF. The chain employs TRBV14 and TRBJ2-3; 8 bases are shared with TRBD1. Unmatched junction bases numbered 1, after V lost 2 bases and J lost 3 bases. Per germline, CDR1 SGHDN and CDR2 FVKESK. The CDR3 covers 14 residues.